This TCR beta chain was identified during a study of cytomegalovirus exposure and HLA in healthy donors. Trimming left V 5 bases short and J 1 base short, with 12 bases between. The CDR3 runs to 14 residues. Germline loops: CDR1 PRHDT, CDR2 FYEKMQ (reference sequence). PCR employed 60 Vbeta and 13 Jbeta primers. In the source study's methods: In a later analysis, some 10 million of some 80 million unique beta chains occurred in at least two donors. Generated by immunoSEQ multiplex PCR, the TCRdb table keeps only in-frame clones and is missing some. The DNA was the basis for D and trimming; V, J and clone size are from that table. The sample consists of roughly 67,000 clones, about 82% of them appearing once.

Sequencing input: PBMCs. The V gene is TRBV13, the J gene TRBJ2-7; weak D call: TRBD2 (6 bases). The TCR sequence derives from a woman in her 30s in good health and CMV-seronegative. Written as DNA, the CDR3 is TGTGCCAGCAGCCTGGGGGGTATATCCTACGAGCAGTACTTC. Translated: CASSLGGISYEQYF.